Presented here are 5 T cell receptor beta chains from one specimen sequenced in a study of metastatic and nonmetastatic thyroid tumors. TCRdb reprocessed the PCR reads via MiXCR. The sample includes approximately 84,000 clones, under 15% of them seen just once. Every patient was untreated before thyroid surgery. Sequencing was carried out using blood. Receptors were obtained from a female donor with papillary thyroid cancer or a benign thyroid nodule (not recorded which). Some clones in this sample may be carry-over from other donors' samples.

In its sample, this clone was seen many times. CDR3 nucleotides: TGTGCCAGCAGTTTCCGGGATATGCACTATGGCTACACCTTC. This gives the protein CASSFRDMHYGYTF. The V call is TRBV28, the J call TRBJ1-2; D remains unclear. The CDR3 contains 14 residues. CDR1 and CDR2 (germline): MDHEN, SYDVKM. V was pared by 3 bases and J by 3 bases, with 11 bases between.

Many counts were recorded for this clone. This chain links TRBV4-1 with TRBJ2-3; 7 nucleotides match TRBD2. CDR3 size: 18 residues. Germline V CDR1 and CDR2: MGHRA, YSYEKL. V shed 1 base, J shed 2 bases, and the junction held 12 bases outside the gene matches. CDR3 nucleotide sequence: TGCGCCAGCAGCCAAGGGAGTAATCGCGGGACTATCACAGATACGCAGTATTTT. Translation gives CASSQGSNRGTITDTQYF.

About this clone: A read error is possible here, since a much larger clone lies one base away. V and J are TRBV5-1 and TRBJ2-5, with 7 bases fitting TRBD1. The CDR3 covers 15 residues. Germline lookup yields CDR1 SGHRS and CDR2 YFSETQ. V shed 3 bases, J shed 5 bases, and the junction held 10 bases outside the gene matches. Here the CDR3 DNA reads TGCGCCAGCAGCTCGTCCGAGACAGGGATCGAGACCCAGTACTTC. This gives the protein CASSSSETGIETQYF.

This clone was detected many times. The J gene is TRBJ1-4, the V gene TRBV7-2; weak D call: TRBD1 (5 bases). The germline V gene has CDR1 SGHTA and CDR2 FQGNSA. Trimming shortened V by 5 bases and J by 11 bases, and 18 bases separated the two germline ends. The CDR3 is 14 residues long. CDR3 nucleotides: TGTGCCAGCAGCCCTAGGGACCGATCCCTCAAACTGTTTTTT. Its protein is CASSPRDRSLKLFF.

In its sample, this clone was seen once. This clone may be a read error of a much larger clone one base away. CDR3 in amino acids: CASSQCPHNEQFF. The CDR3 nucleotides read TGTGCCAGCTCCCAGTGTCCCCACAATGAGCAGTTCTTC. The V and J genes are TRBV11-2 and TRBJ2-1; no clear D gene. V shed 8 bases and J shed 5 bases, with 13 bases lying between them. CDR1 is SGHAT, CDR2 FQNNGV, per germline. CDR3 size: 13 residues.